This T cell receptor (beta chain) comes out of a study of blood T cell repertoires in COVID-19. As for the study in general: PBMCs, B-cell-depleted T cells, or T cells provided the cDNA or gDNA that made up the material.

Germline lookup yields CDR1 SGHAT and CDR2 FQNNGV. V shed 5 bases and J 4 bases; nucleotides not matched to a gene: 7. The length of the CDR3 is 14 residues. Authors' analysis steps: Amplification of reference gene primers was used by the study to estimate nucleated cell counts. Method: immunoSEQ multiplex PCR; TCRdb's copy keeps in-frame clones and lacks some. From that table come the V and J calls and clone size; the DNA was used to work out D and trimming. The table has 270,000 or so clones, around 85% seen once. The chain combines TRBV11-2 with TRBJ1-1, with TRBD1 identical over 7 bases. What was sequenced was peripheral blood. This TCR came from a human donor with COVID-19, enrolled during active disease. The donor label of this sample is uncertain. DNA for the CDR3: TGTGCCAGCAGCCCCAGGGGGGATTTCACTGAAGCTTTCTTT. It yields the protein CASSPRGDFTEAFF.